One and the same sample provided the 22 T cell receptor beta chains below, sequenced in a study of CD8 T cells in ankylosing spondylitis. Points from the study as a whole: There was a TCR beta motif, made of eight highly homologous variants, that appeared characteristic of ankylosing spondylitis blood.

MiXCR was run by TCRdb on the 5' RACE reads, yielding one entry per CDR3 protein. The sample contains 750,000 to 850,000 distinct CDR3 sequences, approximately 10% of which appear only once. These receptors have no known antigen. Sequencing was performed on blood, either unsorted or a sorted T cell fraction (not recorded which). The receptors were sampled from a male donor with ankylosing spondylitis.

This clonotype was recorded many times. V usage is TRBV20-1 and J usage is TRBJ2-7, with 12 positions matching TRBD2. V lost 6 bases and J lost 6; bases outside the gene matches: 3. CDR1 and CDR2 from the germline V gene are DFQATT and SNEGSKA (reference sequence). CDR3 length: 12 residues. The CDR3: CSAGTSGREQYF. The DNA of the CDR3 is TGCAGTGCCGGGACTAGCGGGCGCGAGCAGTACTTC.

In this sample, this clonotype turned up a few times. The DNA of the CDR3 is TGCAGTGCCACGACTTTAGGGAGTTCGACAGATACGCAGTATTTT. Translation: CSATTLGSSTDTQYF. This chain links TRBV20-1 with TRBJ2-3; D is possibly TRBD2 (5 bases). Trimming shortened V by 6 bases and J by 3 bases, and 19 bases separated the two germline ends. The germline CDR1 and CDR2 sequences are DFQATT and SNEGSKA (reference sequence). The CDR3 is 15 residues long.

This clonotype showed up many times. This chain connects TRBV20-1 to TRBJ2-4, with D perhaps matching TRBD1 or TRBD2 (5 bases each). Per the germline V gene, CDR1 is DFQATT and CDR2 is SNEGSKA (reference sequence). The CDR3 runs to 14 residues. The CDR3 DNA follows: TGCAGCTCCATTGACGGGACGGCCAAAAACATTCAGTACTTC. Its protein is CSSIDGTAKNIQYF.

The chain uses TRBV10-3 and TRBJ2-3; 7 bases are shared with TRBD2. V trimming: 6 bases; J trimming: 0 bases; junction bases outside the gene matches: 6. This CDR3 has 15 amino acids. The germline CDR1 and CDR2 sequences are ENHRY and SYGVKD. The CDR3 nucleotides read TGTGCCATCAGGGCTAGCGGCCCTAGCACAGATACGCAGTATTTT. This translates into CAIRASGPSTDTQYF.

This clonotype was counted a few times. The chain joins TRBV15 to TRBJ2-4, with TRBD1 identical over 9 bases. This CDR3 has 14 residues. The germline V gene has CDR1 LNHNV and CDR2 YYDKDF (reference sequence). After removal of 3 bases from V and 8 bases from J, the junction contained 5 bases not matched to a gene. The CDR3 DNA sequence: TGTGCCACCAGCAGCGGACAGGGGACGGACATTCAGTACTTC. The encoded protein is CATSSGQGTDIQYF.

The chain uses TRBV9 and TRBJ2-2, with D maybe TRBD1 (5 bases). V lost 4 bases to trimming and J lost 1 base, with 14 bases between them. CDR1 and CDR2 (germline): SGDLS, YYNGEE. This CDR3 contains 16 residues. CDR3 amino acids: CASSPLSGQNTGELFF. Written as DNA, the CDR3 is TGTGCCAGCAGCCCCCTTTCCGGACAGAACACCGGGGAGCTGTTTTTT.

This clonotype has a count of ten or more. The chain links TRBV20-1 to TRBJ2-5, with a tentative D call TRBD1 (5 bases). This CDR3 is built from 12 residues. V dropped 5 bases and J dropped 4 bases, with 11 bases sitting between them. Germline V CDR1 and CDR2: DFQATT, SNEGSKA (reference sequence). The CDR3 bases are TGCAGTGCTCTCCAGGGCGGAGAGACCCAGTACTTC. Its translation: CSALQGGETQYF.

This clonotype was counted between two and nine times. The chain is built from TRBV12-5 and TRBJ1-2, with 8 bases matching TRBD1. CDR1 is LGHNT and CDR2 is FRNRAP in the germline V gene. The CDR3 loop spans 15 amino acids. The V and J ends lost 6 bases and 4 bases, in that order; junction bases with no gene match: 10. Here the CDR3 reads CASGIGTGRFYGYTF. CDR3 nucleotide sequence: TGTGCTAGTGGGATCGGGACAGGACGTTTCTATGGCTACACCTTC.

This clonotype has just a few counts. The chain employs TRBV2 and TRBJ1-1; possible D gene TRBD1, 6 bases. Germline CDR1 and CDR2: SNHLY and FYNNEI. This CDR3 comprises 14 residues. Between the trimmed V and J ends, which lost 3 bases and 1 base, there was a span of 9 bases. The CDR3 sequence: CASSDPRGNTEAFF. CDR3 coding DNA: TGTGCCAGCAGTGACCCCAGGGGGAACACTGAAGCTTTCTTT.

This rearrangement joins TRBV6-2 or TRBV6-3 to TRBJ1-1; D gene ambiguous. Germline CDR1 is MNHEY and CDR2 is SVGEGT. The CDR3 extends over 15 amino acids. V was shortened by 2 bases and J by 5 bases, with 15 bases between the two germline ends. The CDR3 is CASSYTWAVRTEAFF. The CDR3 nucleotides are TGTGCCAGCAGTTACACATGGGCCGTGAGGACTGAAGCTTTCTTT.

A few counts support this clonotype. V is TRBV6-2 or TRBV6-3 and J is TRBJ2-1, with TRBD2 matching over 13 bases. In germline, CDR1 is MNHEY, CDR2 SVGEGT. V lost 7 bases, J lost 6 bases, and 3 bases stayed unmatched. There are 14 residues in the CDR3. CDR3 DNA: TGTGCCAGCACTCGGACTAGCGGGGGCAATGAGCAGTTCTTC. This codes for CASTRTSGGNEQFF.

This clonotype came up a few times. The chain has TRBV20-1 and TRBJ2-5; the match to TRBD1 covers 10 bases. CDR1 is DFQATT and CDR2 is SNEGSKA in the germline V gene (reference sequence). The length of the CDR3 is 14 residues. V was clipped by 3 bases and J by 5 bases; unmatched bases: 6. The CDR3 loop is CSARGTGVRETQYF. In DNA, the CDR3 is TGCAGTGCTAGGGGGACAGGGGTGCGGGAGACCCAGTACTTC.

The chain carries TRBV9 and TRBJ1-1; D remains unclear. Between the trimmed V and J ends, which lost 1 base and 3 bases, there was a span of 13 bases. Germline V gene data show CDR1 as SGDLS and CDR2 as YYNGEE. This CDR3 has 15 residues. CDR3 region: CASSVSHTRDTEAFF. Written as DNA, the CDR3 is TGTGCCAGCAGCGTATCTCATACACGGGACACTGAAGCTTTCTTT.

The chain is built from TRBV15 and TRBJ2-1, with 7 nucleotides matching TRBD2. The CDR3 runs 16 residues. Losses at the gene ends were 3 bases for V and 3 bases for J; bases not matched to a gene: 8. Germline CDR1 and CDR2: LNHNV and YYDKDF (reference sequence). The CDR3 protein is CATSRERTRSYNEQFF. CDR3 in DNA: TGTGCCACCAGCAGGGAAAGGACTAGAAGCTACAATGAGCAGTTCTTC.

This clonotype has just a few counts. The V and J genes are TRBV20-1 and TRBJ2-7, with TRBD2 identical over 8 bases. The trim removed 3 bases at V and 0 bases at J, leaving 7 bases unmatched. The CDR3 sequence is 15 residues long. CDR1 is DFQATT and CDR2 is SNEGSKA in the germline V gene (reference sequence). CDR3 sequence reads: CSARRGLGASYEQYF. The DNA for the CDR3 is TGCAGTGCTAGGAGGGGACTAGGCGCCTCCTACGAGCAGTACTTC.

This clonotype has only a few counts. The junction shows a germline mismatch at one end, possibly a read error. The chain couples TRBV6-1 to TRBJ1-5; D might be TRBD1 (6 bases). Germline CDR1 MNHNS, CDR2 SASEGT. The CDR3 is 15 residues long. DNA for the CDR3: TGTGCCAGCAGAGAAGGACAGCTACGCAATCAGCCCCAGCATTTT. Its protein product is CASREGQLRNQPQHF.

V and J are TRBV6-5 and TRBJ1-2; D uncertain. The V end lost 9 bases, the J end lost 2 bases, and 7 bases lay between the germline ends. Germline CDR1 is MNHEY and CDR2 is SVGAGI. The CDR3 extends over 11 amino acids. Here the CDR3 reads CASARNYGYTF. The DNA for the CDR3 is TGTGCCAGTGCCAGGAACTATGGCTACACCTTC.

The V call is TRBV29-1, the J call TRBJ2-7, with a tentative D call TRBD1 (6 bases). CDR1 SQVTM and CDR2 ANQGSEA come from the germline V gene. The CDR3 extends over 16 amino acids. The V gene lost 2 bases and the J gene lost 5 bases, with 22 bases spanning the gap. Written as DNA, the CDR3 is TGCAGCGTTGAAAAACCAACAAGCGGACACAGGGACGAGCAGTACTTC. It translates to CSVEKPTSGHRDEQYF.

This clonotype was seen many times. V is TRBV12-3 or TRBV12-4 and J is TRBJ1-5; 8 positions match TRBD1. V was clipped by 3 bases and J by 11 bases; unmatched bases: 9. The CDR3 consists of 14 residues. CDR3 sequence reads: CASSFGTGSLTQHF. The CDR3 DNA is TGTGCCAGCAGTTTCGGGACAGGCTCCTTGACCCAGCATTTT.

The chain combines TRBV5-1 with TRBJ1-1, with 9 nucleotides matching TRBD1. Germline V gene sequence: CDR1 SGHRS, CDR2 YFSETQ. Germline trimming cut 3 bases from V and 0 bases from J; bases unmatched to any gene: 6. This CDR3 has 16 residues. The chain's CDR3 is CASSSTGGRLNTEAFF. In DNA form, the CDR3 reads TGCGCCAGCAGCTCGACAGGGGGTAGGCTGAACACTGAAGCTTTCTTT. The variable domain in full, completed from reference TRBV5-1 and TRBJ1-1, reads KAGVTQTPRYLIKTRGQQVTLSCSPISGHRSVSWYQQTPGQGLQFLFEYFSETQRNKGNFPGRFSGRQFSNSRSEMNVSTLELGDSALYLCASSSTGGRLNTEAFFGQGTRLTVV.

The rearrangement links TRBV27 to TRBJ2-3, with a possible D match to TRBD1 (5 bases). The CDR3 length is 13 residues. The V gene's germline CDR1 is MNHEY and CDR2 SMNVEV (reference sequence). Between the trimmed V and J ends, which lost 1 base and 3 bases, there was a span of 5 bases. The CDR3 nucleotides are TGTGCCAGCAGTTTATGGACAACAGATACGCAGTATTTT. This translates into CASSLWTTDTQYF.

This sequence joins TRBV20-1 and TRBJ2-1, with D perhaps TRBD2 (7 bases). CDR1 DFQATT and CDR2 SNEGSKA come from the germline V gene (reference sequence). With 2 bases removed from V and 4 bases from J, the gap between germline ends came to 18 bases. The CDR3 has 16 residues. CDR3 in DNA: TGCAGTGCTAGACCATCGAAAGGGGGAGGGTACAATGAGCAGTTCTTC. Translation gives CSARPSKGGGYNEQFF.